This T cell receptor (beta chain) is drawn from a study of T cell clonality in common variable immunodeficiency. This clone was seen ten or more times. The read finishes 3 residues shy of the CDR3 end, and the germline J gene is used to complete it. Repertoires were generated with immunoSEQ multiplex PCR, while TCRdb's copy carries only in-frame clones and drops some. The data show 40,000 to 60,000 clones, with none appearing a single time. The J segment lost 4 bases and the V segment lost 2 bases, leaving 5 bases of the junction unmatched. CDR1 SGHVS and CDR2 FQNEAQ come from the germline V gene. The CDR3 spans 15 residues.

The rearrangement joins TRBV7-8 to TRBJ2-3; TRBD2 aligns across 8 bases. What was sequenced was peripheral blood mononuclear cells. The TCR originated in a person aged 18 to 69 in good health. CDR3 loop: CASSLTGLVSDTQYF. The covered CDR3 bases are TGTGCCAGCAGCTTAACGGGACTAGTGTCAGATACG. Using reference TRBV7-8 and TRBJ2-3 for the parts outside the CDR3, the full variable domain is GAGVSQSPRYKVAKRGQDVALRCDPISGHVSLFWYQQALGQGPEFLTYFQNEAQLDKSGLPSDRFFAERPEGSVSTLKIQRTQQEDSAVYLCASSLTGLVSDTQYFGPGTRLTVL.